This TCR beta chain was sequenced during a study of regulatory T cells in long-lasting Graves disease. Time point here: newly diagnosed GD, antithyroid drugs for less than 3 months. Isolated PBMC RNA provided the starting material for the TCR library. This CDR3 contains 18 residues. With V trimmed by 4 bases and J by 6 bases, 15 bases remained unmatched. Relying on iRepertoire HTBI primers and Arm-PCR of CDR3 regions, the team built TCR beta libraries. Authors' data handling: Across the samples, identification revealed about 62 TRBV and over 12 TRBJ segments. In TCRdb, the multiplex PCR reads were re-called with MiXCR into one record per CDR3 protein. These V and J calls derive from TCRdb rather than the authors' analysis. The top ten hold 14% of the sample, which has 200,000 to 250,000 distinct CDR3 sequences, around 20% seen once. The study's findings and limits: Reduced TCR diversity was observed in persistent Graves' patients versus newly diagnosed patients. Persistent patients shared 2,500 to 3,000 public clonotypes among themselves. Newly diagnosed patients shared fewer, at about 890.

Note on this clonotype: Its specificity is unknown. Because it lacks the conserved phenylalanine or tryptophan at the end, this CDR3 is likely a read error.

The receptor comes from a female donor with Graves disease. The source was peripheral blood mononuclear cells (PBMCs), collected at new diagnosis, from a patient treated with antithyroid drugs. The chain couples TRBV12-3 or TRBV12-4 to TRBJ1-2, with TRBD1 identical over 12 bases. Written as DNA, the CDR3 is TGTGCCAGCAGTTCCCCACCGGGACAGGGGGCTGAGACAAATGGCTACACCCTC. The encoded protein is CASSSPPGQGAETNGYTL.